The 7 T cell receptor beta chains reported below all come from one sample, sequenced in a study of post-analysis software for immune sequencing data. Study-level findings and limits: Higher frequency in patients than in controls was seen for roughly five TRBV segments, with TRBV5-6, TRBV5-1 and TRBV20-1 among them.

Antigens for these TCRs are unknown. TCR beta cDNA libraries included unique molecular identifiers. TCRdb redid the calling of the PCR reads with MiXCR, one entry per CDR3 protein. This table holds about 770,000 distinct CDR3 sequences, more than 45% found once. Sequencing was done on a sample of blood. The receptors come from a girl aged 10-17 years with multiple sclerosis.

CDR3 protein: CASSRTGIEYGYTF. The CDR3 DNA reads TGTGCCAGCAGTCGTACAGGGATTGAGTATGGCTACACCTTC. V is TRBV6-6 and J is TRBJ1-2; tentatively, D is TRBD1 (6 bases). Germline loops: CDR1 MNHNY, CDR2 SVGAGI (reference sequence). The CDR3 consists of 14 residues. Trimming cost V 5 bases and J 5 bases, with 15 bases left between them.

This clonotype was counted between two and nine times. The rearrangement uses TRBV7-3 and TRBJ2-3, with D uncertain. The CDR3 covers 14 residues. Germline V gene lookup returns CDR1 SGHTA and CDR2 FQGTGA. Trimming removed 4 bases at V and 4 bases at J, with 12 bases between. The CDR3 DNA sequence: TGTGCCAGCAGCTCAGGTTCTTGGCCAGATACGCAGTATTTT. It encodes CASSSGSWPDTQYF.

This clonotype was recorded a few times. This rearrangement joins TRBV7-9 to TRBJ2-3; no definite D call. CDR3 length equals 13 residues. Germline values: CDR1 SEHNR, CDR2 FQNEAQ (reference sequence). Trimming took 3 bases from V and 4 from J, leaving 8 bases between them. The CDR3 loop is CASSFSDADTQYF. The CDR3 nucleotides read TGTGCCAGCAGCTTTTCGGATGCAGATACGCAGTATTTT.

This clonotype was picked up many times. V is TRBV2 and J is TRBJ2-7; 8 nucleotides align to TRBD1. This CDR3 spans 13 amino acids. V was clipped by 8 bases and J by 2 bases; unmatched bases: 5. The V gene's germline CDR1 is SNHLY and CDR2 FYNNEI. For the CDR3, the DNA is TGTGCCAGCCGCGACAGGGGTACCTACGAGCAGTACTTC. Its protein is CASRDRGTYEQYF.

J is TRBJ1-6 and V is TRBV10-3; TRBD1 matches at 7 bases. Germline V gives CDR1 ENHRY, CDR2 SYGVKD. With 4 bases clipped from V and 8 bases from J, the junction kept 5 bases outside the gene matches. This CDR3 has 14 amino acids. The CDR3 DNA reads as TGTGCCATCAGTGGACAGGGCGCCGATTCACCCCTCCACTTT. Amino acids: CAISGQGADSPLHF.

This chain uses TRBV9 with TRBJ2-3; 7 bases are a match to TRBD2. Germline lookup yields CDR1 SGDLS and CDR2 YYNGEE. This CDR3 has 16 residues. The J segment lost 2 bases and the V segment lost 0 bases, leaving 6 bases of the junction unmatched. Here the CDR3 DNA reads TGTGCCAGCAGCGTAGATCGACGGGGGGTCACAGATACGCAGTATTTT. Amino acids: CASSVDRRGVTDTQYF.

This clonotype was observed a few times. The chain is built from TRBV7-9 and TRBJ2-1; no firm D call. The germline gives CDR1 SEHNR, CDR2 FQNEAQ (reference sequence). V was cut by 5 bases and J by 5 bases, with 13 bases left in between. The CDR3 contains 14 residues. CDR3 amino acids: CASSGRVANNEQFF. Here the CDR3 DNA reads TGTGCCAGCAGCGGCAGAGTTGCAAACAATGAGCAGTTCTTC.